The 9 T cell receptor beta chains below were found in one sample sequenced in a study of T cell responses to AZD1222 COVID-19 vaccine. Sequencing was performed with immunoSEQ multiplex PCR; in TCRdb, only in-frame clones are kept and a portion is missing. The repertoire holds roughly 84,000 clones, with 70% to 90% as singletons. Sequencing used peripheral blood, obtained 28 days after the second AZD1222 dose. The receptors come from an adult who received the AZD1222 COVID-19 vaccine.

This chain uses TRBV19 with TRBJ1-5; no definite D call. This CDR3 spans 12 amino acids. Trimming took off 2 bases at V and 4 bases at J, with 3 bases between the two ends. Germline loops: CDR1 LNHDA, CDR2 SQIVND (reference sequence). This CDR3 is CASSIRNQPQHF. CDR3 in DNA: TGTGCCAGTAGTATAAGGAATCAGCCCCAGCATTTT.

V usage is TRBV10-2 and J usage is TRBJ2-7; 10 bases align to TRBD1. This CDR3 is 14 amino acids long. V lost 6 bases to trimming and J lost 2 bases; unmatched junction nucleotides: 4. Looked up from germline, CDR1 is WSHSY and CDR2 is SAAADI. The CDR3 DNA follows: TGCGCCAGCAGACCGGGACAGGGGACCTACGAGCAGTACGTC. Translated: CASRPGQGTYEQYV.

This clone was observed a single time. The rearrangement joins TRBV19 to TRBJ2-7; 8 positions agree with TRBD1. This CDR3 is built from 13 residues. CDR1 and CDR2 from the germline V gene are LNHDA and SQIVND (reference sequence). Germline trimming cut 6 bases from V and 4 bases from J; bases unmatched to any gene: 5. CDR3 in amino acids: CASSGQGIYEQYF. CDR3 in DNA: TGTGCCAGTAGCGGACAGGGAATTTACGAGCAGTACTTC.

The J gene is TRBJ2-7, the V gene TRBV23-1; TRBD2 agrees at 7 bases. TRBV23-1 is an ORF; its function is uncertain. This CDR3 comprises 15 residues. Trimming cost V 4 bases and J 3 bases; bases outside gene matches: 9. CDR3 DNA: TGCGCCAGCAGTCCACGGACTAGTCCAAACTACGAGCAGTACTTC. Protein: CASSPRTSPNYEQYF.

The gene calls are TRBV5-6 and TRBJ2-1, with D possibly matching TRBD1 (6 bases). With 5 bases removed from V and 2 bases from J, the gap between germline ends came to 14 bases. CDR1 and CDR2 from the germline V gene are SGHDT and YYEEEE. This CDR3 has 15 amino acids. DNA for the CDR3: TGTGCCAGCAGGCAAACAGGGTTCACCTACAATGAGCAGTTCTTC. It codes for CASRQTGFTYNEQFF. Filled out from reference TRBV5-6 and TRBJ2-1, the complete variable domain reads DAGVTQSPTHLIKTRGQQVTLRCSPKSGHDTVSWYQQALGQGPQFIFQYYEEEERQRGNFPDRFSGHQFPNYSSELNVNALLLGDSALYLCASRQTGFTYNEQFFGPGTRLTVL.

The chain is built from TRBV19 and TRBJ1-2; perhaps TRBD1 as D (5 bases). Germline-derived CDR1 and CDR2 are LNHDA and SQIVND (reference sequence). Trimming removed 5 bases at V and 7 bases at J, with 17 bases between. The CDR3 consists of 14 residues. The CDR3 loop is CASSLTGGATGYTF. Here the CDR3 DNA reads TGTGCCAGTAGTCTTACGGGCGGGGCTACTGGCTACACCTTC.

V is TRBV7-9 and J is TRBJ1-4; no definite D call. The CDR3 is 15 amino acids. Per the germline V gene, CDR1 is SEHNR and CDR2 is FQNEAQ (reference sequence). The V end was cut by 2 bases, the J end by 5 bases, with 12 bases between. CDR3 sequence: CASSLNNSPNEKLFF. CDR3 coding DNA: TGTGCCAGCAGCTTAAACAACAGCCCAAATGAAAAACTGTTTTTT.

The chain recombines TRBV6-1 with TRBJ1-1, with D hard to call. This CDR3 has 17 residues. Trimming took 3 bases from V and 0 from J, leaving 17 bases between them. Germline CDR1 reads MNHNS; CDR2 reads SASEGT. The CDR3 region is CASSEKMRRFLNTEAFF. The DNA for the CDR3 is TGTGCCAGCAGTGAGAAGATGAGGAGGTTCTTGAACACTGAAGCTTTCTTT.

The chain joins TRBV11-3 to TRBJ1-1, with D maybe TRBD1 (6 bases). The CDR3 sequence is 18 residues long. The ends were cut back, 0 bases at V and 1 base at J, with 18 bases in the middle. Germline V gene data show CDR1 as SGHNT and CDR2 as YENEEA. CDR3 coding DNA: TGTGCCAGCAGCTTAGAAGGGTCTTGGGGGGCTGCGAACACTGAAGCTTTCTTT. It is translated as CASSLEGSWGAANTEAFF.